The 26 T cell receptor beta chains given below trace back to one sample, sequenced in a study of T cell changes during pregnancy in multiple sclerosis. Clones were sequenced by immunoSEQ multiplex PCR, and TCRdb holds only the in-frame ones, with some missing. In the table there are 75,000 to 95,000 clones, around 90% of which are singletons. The material was peripheral blood, obtained before pregnancy. The receptors were gathered from a female donor with multiple sclerosis, enrolled in a pregnancy study.

The gene calls are TRBV6-6 and TRBJ1-2, with 7 bases aligning to TRBD1. Germline assignment: CDR1 MNHNY and CDR2 SVGAGI (reference sequence). The CDR3 has 16 amino acids. V shed 5 bases, J shed 1 base, and the junction held 10 bases outside the gene matches. CDR3 sequence: CASSQGQLGLNYGYTF. Here the CDR3 DNA reads TGTGCCAGCAGTCAGGGACAGTTAGGACTTAACTATGGCTACACCTTC.

The CDR3 DNA is TGTGCCAGCAGCCTGAGGGGACAGGCTAACTATGGCTACACCTTC. This translates into CASSLRGQANYGYTF. The V gene is TRBV9, the J gene TRBJ1-2, with 8 bases aligning to TRBD1. The germline V gene has CDR1 SGDLS and CDR2 YYNGEE. This CDR3 spans 15 amino acids. The J segment lost 0 bases and the V segment lost 4 bases, leaving 5 bases of the junction unmatched.

This chain connects TRBV7-2 to TRBJ2-2, with 10 bases lining up with TRBD1. The CDR3 covers 15 residues. V shed 5 bases and J 6 bases; nucleotides not matched to a gene: 6. CDR1 is SGHTA and CDR2 is FQGNSA in the germline V gene. The CDR3 bases are TGTGCCAGCAGCCCGGGACAGGGGCGCGCCGGGGAGCTGTTTTTT. Amino acids: CASSPGQGRAGELFF. Complete variable domain (other parts from reference TRBV7-2 and TRBJ2-2): GAGVSQSPSNKVTEKGKDVELRCDPISGHTALYWYRQSLGQGLEFLIYFQGNSAPDKSGLPSDRFSAERTGGSVSTLTIQRTQQEDSAVYLCASSPGQGRAGELFFGEGSRLTVL.

Regarding this clone: The limits of the CDR3 on the DNA are not certain, so only TCRdb's listed CDR3 is given. The genes are TRBV27 and TRBJ1-6. Germline values: CDR1 MNHEY, CDR2 SMNVEV (reference sequence). The CDR3 totals 15 residues, both ends included. The CDR3 sequence: CASSSSTGNNSPLHF.

V usage is TRBV19 and J usage is TRBJ1-1, with 7 bases identical to TRBD1. Losses at the gene ends were 6 bases for V and 0 bases for J; bases not matched to a gene: 4. In germline, CDR1 is LNHDA, CDR2 SQIVND (reference sequence). The CDR3 length is 14 residues. The CDR3, as DNA: TGTGCCAGTAGGGGGGACAGCCTGAACACTGAAGCTTTCTTT. Its translation: CASRGDSLNTEAFF.

This chain's CDR3 is CASGSTGGKIGKINSPLHF. DNA for the CDR3: TGTGCCAGCGGCTCGACAGGGGGCAAGATAGGGAAGATTAATTCACCCCTCCACTTT. The chain recombines TRBV7-9 with TRBJ1-6; 10 bases match TRBD1. V gave up 8 bases and J gave up 6 bases; unmatched junction bases: 19. This CDR3 has 19 amino acids. Germline CDR1 reads SEHNR; CDR2 reads FQNEAQ (reference sequence).

The chain couples TRBV5-1 to TRBJ2-2; D is undetermined. Germline V lookup: CDR1 SGHRS, CDR2 YFSETQ. Trimming cost V 4 bases and J 0 bases, with 13 bases left between them. The CDR3 length is 16 residues. In DNA, the CDR3 is TGCGCCAGCAGCCTCTCCCCTGTCCCGAACACCGGGGAGCTGTTTTTT. Translated, it gives CASSLSPVPNTGELFF.

The rearrangement uses TRBV7-9 and TRBJ2-5; D remains ambiguous. The CDR3 spans 13 residues. Germline CDR1 and CDR2: SEHNR and FQNEAQ (reference sequence). Trimming stripped 4 bases from V and 0 bases from J, with 6 bases between. The CDR3 coding sequence is TGTGCCAGCAGCTCCGGGTACCAAGAGACCCAGTACTTC. It yields the protein CASSSGYQETQYF. Variable domain in full (rest from reference TRBV7-9 and TRBJ2-5): DTGVSQNPRHKITKRGQNVTFRCDPISEHNRLYWYRQTLGQGPEFLTYFQNEAQLEKSRLLSDRFSAERPKGSFSTLEIQRTEQGDSAMYLCASSSGYQETQYFGPGTRLLVL.

The chain links TRBV11-2 to TRBJ1-4, with TRBD1 matching 10 bases. Losses at the gene ends were 5 bases for V and 7 bases for J; bases not matched to a gene: 7. The CDR3 covers 15 residues. Germline CDR1 and CDR2: SGHAT and FQNNGV. This CDR3 reads CASSVGQGGGEKLFF. CDR3 nucleotide sequence: TGTGCCAGCAGCGTTGGACAGGGGGGAGGTGAAAAACTGTTTTTT.

V is TRBV13 and J is TRBJ2-5; possible D gene TRBD1, 6 bases. Germline V CDR1 and CDR2: PRHDT, FYEKMQ (reference sequence). The CDR3 totals 14 residues. V was trimmed by 4 bases and J by 2 bases, leaving 11 bases between them. In DNA form, the CDR3 reads TGTGCCAGCAGCTCCATTCAGGGGCAAGAGACCCAGTACTTC. It is translated as CASSSIQGQETQYF. The whole variable domain, remainder taken from reference TRBV13 and TRBJ2-5, is AAGVIQSPRHLIKEKRETATLKCYPIPRHDTVYWYQQGPGQDPQFLISFYEKMQSDKGSIPDRFSAQQFSDYHSELNMSSLELGDSALYFCASSSIQGQETQYFGPGTRLLVL.

The rearrangement links TRBV4-2 to TRBJ1-3; D not resolved. The CDR3 length is 16 residues. CDR1 and CDR2 (germline): LGHNA, YNFKEQ. V was trimmed by 4 bases and J by 1 base, leaving 14 bases between them. The CDR3 loop reads CASSRGLGDSGNTIYF. CDR3 DNA sequence: TGTGCCAGCAGCCGAGGACTGGGAGATTCTGGAAACACCATATATTTT.

A few counts support this clone. The chain carries TRBV27 and TRBJ1-2; TRBD1 might be the D (5 bases). Trimming cost V 2 bases and J 6 bases, with 10 bases left between them. Germline CDR1 MNHEY, CDR2 SMNVEV (reference sequence). This CDR3 has 13 residues. CDR3 sequence reads: CASSLRAGNGYTF. The DNA of the CDR3 is TGTGCCAGCAGTTTACGGGCAGGGAATGGCTACACCTTC.

V and J are TRBV27 and TRBJ2-2; perhaps TRBD2 as D (6 bases). The CDR3 covers 13 residues. Germline V lookup: CDR1 MNHEY, CDR2 SMNVEV (reference sequence). The V end lost 3 bases, the J end lost 6 bases, and 8 bases lay between the germline ends. CDR3 amino acids: CASSFREAGELFF. The CDR3 DNA follows: TGTGCCAGCAGTTTTAGGGAGGCCGGGGAGCTGTTTTTT.

This chain connects TRBV4-3 to TRBJ2-5; TRBD1 matches at 11 bases. Losses at the gene ends were 1 base for V and 6 bases for J; bases not matched to a gene: 7. Germline-derived CDR1 and CDR2 are LGHNA and YSLEER. The CDR3 is made up of 16 amino acids. The CDR3 is CASSQGPGTGGQTQYF. In DNA, the CDR3 is TGCGCCAGCAGCCAAGGTCCCGGGACAGGGGGGCAGACCCAGTACTTC.

The gene calls are TRBV28 and TRBJ2-1; 8 bases are a match to TRBD2. The trim removed 7 bases at V and 9 bases at J, leaving 14 bases unmatched. The CDR3 spans 15 residues. CDR1 is MDHEN and CDR2 is SYDVKM in the germline V gene. DNA for the CDR3: TGTGCCAGCAAGCCCTTTCTAGCGGGCGGAAGTGAGCAGTTCTTC. Protein product: CASKPFLAGGSEQFF.

CDR3 region: CASSIRLAGVGSYEQYF. The CDR3 DNA reads TGTGCCAGTAGTATCCGACTAGCGGGAGTTGGTTCCTACGAGCAGTACTTC. V is TRBV19 and J is TRBJ2-7, with TRBD2 identical over 12 bases. CDR1 and CDR2 from the germline V gene are LNHDA and SQIVND (reference sequence). This CDR3 contains 17 residues. V was clipped by 3 bases and J by 1 base; unmatched bases: 7.

This clone was observed a few times. The chain combines TRBV7-9 with TRBJ2-5; D might be TRBD2 (6 bases). Germline V gene lookup returns CDR1 SEHNR and CDR2 FQNEAQ (reference sequence). The CDR3 length is 13 residues. The V end was cut by 5 bases, the J end by 2 bases, with 9 bases between. The CDR3 DNA sequence: TGTGCCAGCAGCCGGGGACTTCAAGAGACCCAGTACTTC. Amino acids: CASSRGLQETQYF.

This chain connects TRBV7-2 to TRBJ2-7; 8 positions match TRBD2. This CDR3 has 16 amino acids. The V and J ends lost 1 base and 2 bases, in that order; junction bases with no gene match: 7. Germline values: CDR1 SGHTA, CDR2 FQGNSA. CDR3 amino acids: CASSLGLLAEPYEQYF. The CDR3 nucleotides are TGTGCCAGCAGCTTAGGACTACTAGCGGAGCCCTACGAGCAGTACTTC.

This chain joins TRBV18 and TRBJ2-5; a weak D match, TRBD1 (5 bases). Trimming stripped 0 bases from V and 2 bases from J, with 7 bases between. Germline assignment: CDR1 KGHSH and CDR2 LQKENI. CDR3 size: 14 residues. The CDR3 protein is CASSPPAGQETQYF. Here the CDR3 DNA reads TGTGCCAGCTCACCACCCGCAGGGCAAGAGACCCAGTACTTC.

This chain joins TRBV4-1 and TRBJ1-4, with 7 bases matching TRBD1. Losses at the gene ends were 4 bases for V and 5 bases for J; bases not matched to a gene: 10. This CDR3 spans 16 amino acids. Germline CDR1 reads MGHRA; CDR2 reads YSYEKL. CDR3 in DNA: TGCGCCAGCAGCCTCATCGGCGGGACAGTGAATGAAAAACTGTTTTTT. Translating gives CASSLIGGTVNEKLFF.

The chain uses TRBV5-1 and TRBJ2-7; D is undetermined. Germline CDR1 and CDR2: SGHRS and YFSETQ. Trimming stripped 4 bases from V and 7 bases from J, with 12 bases between. The CDR3 sequence is 12 residues long. The CDR3 is CASSPTPREQYF. As DNA, the CDR3 is TGCGCCAGCAGCCCGACTCCGCGAGAGCAGTACTTC.

This chain uses TRBV2 with TRBJ2-2; 7 positions agree with TRBD2. From germline, CDR1 is SNHLY and CDR2 FYNNEI. V lost 6 bases, J lost 3 bases, and 7 bases stayed unmatched. The CDR3 is made up of 15 amino acids. The CDR3 sequence: CASSKRLADTGELFF. CDR3 bases: TGTGCCAGCAGCAAAAGACTAGCAGACACCGGGGAGCTGTTTTTT.

J is TRBJ1-1 and V is TRBV6-6; 7 positions match TRBD1. The CDR3 runs to 12 residues. After removal of 6 bases from V and 11 bases from J, the junction contained 9 bases not matched to a gene. Germline V gene sequence: CDR1 MNHNY, CDR2 SVGAGI (reference sequence). CDR3 coding DNA: TGTGCCAGCAGGAAGTACAGGGGAGGCGCTTTCTTT. It yields the protein CASRKYRGGAFF.

J is TRBJ2-1 and V is TRBV5-4; 11 bases are shared with TRBD2. The V gene's germline CDR1 is SGHNT and CDR2 YYREEE (reference sequence). V shed 2 bases, J shed 9 bases, and the junction held 7 bases outside the gene matches. The CDR3 runs 15 residues. The CDR3 bases are TGTGCCAGCAGCTTACTAGCGGGAGAAGTGGGTGAGCAGTTCTTC. Translation gives CASSLLAGEVGEQFF.

The V call is TRBV7-8, the J call TRBJ1-2; the match to TRBD1 covers 9 bases. V dropped 4 bases and J dropped 8; count of bases not matched to a gene: 17. The CDR3 covers 17 residues. Per the germline V gene, CDR1 is SGHVS and CDR2 is FQNEAQ. CDR3 residues: CASSYQGVTGGTGGYTF. CDR3 nucleotide sequence: TGTGCCAGCAGCTACCAAGGGGTGACAGGGGGTACGGGAGGCTACACCTTC.

This rearrangement joins TRBV28 to TRBJ1-5, with a weak D call TRBD1 (6 bases). CDR1 and CDR2 (germline): MDHEN, SYDVKM. The CDR3 runs to 14 residues. V gave up 5 bases and J gave up 4 bases, with 12 bases separating them. CDR3 sequence (DNA): TGTGCCAGCAGTCGGACAGAGGCAAATCAGCCCCAGCATTTT. Translated, it gives CASSRTEANQPQHF. Filled out from reference TRBV28 and TRBJ1-5, the complete variable domain reads DVKVTQSSRYLVKRTGEKVFLECVQDMDHENMFWYRQDPGLGLRLIYFSYDVKMKEKGDIPEGYSVSREKKERFSLILESASTNQTSMYLCASSRTEANQPQHFGDGTRLSIL.